The text below deals with one T cell receptor (beta chain). The read terminates 3 residues ahead of where the CDR3 ends, so the germline J gene completes it. Data came from immunoSEQ multiplex PCR; TCRdb stores just in-frame clones and leaves some out. This table holds some 40,000 clones. The source of the sample is a study of T cells in women clearing cervical HPV infection. Study background: Cases' blood sampling followed lesion detection by median about 21 weeks (90 to 200). Only a few women had HLA typing results available.

Trimming shortened V by 7 bases and J by 3 bases, and 10 bases separated the two germline ends. The CDR3 totals 13 residues. Prevalent HPV16 infections were excluded; only incident single HPV16 infections included. The chain uses TRBV12-3 or TRBV12-4 and TRBJ2-4, with unresolved D. Material for sequencing was blood buffy coat. The sequence came from a woman between 18 and 75 years old with a cervical HPV16 infection that either progressed to CIN3+ or cleared (not recorded which). CDR3 DNA, as far as it was read: TGTGCCAGCAAGGGTCCTTTCAAAAACATT. Amino acids: CASKGPFKNI. The full-length CDR3 reads as CASKGPFKNIQYF.